The present entry profiles one TCR beta chain with its context. The antigen it recognizes is unknown. Base qualities are not provided; no much larger clone lies one nucleotide away. Using the deep immunoSEQ assay, multiplex PCR amplified TCR CDR3 regions from genomic DNA. Extracted genomic DNA from each cell subset was distributed evenly across all wells of several immunoSEQ 96-well plates, and each plate was treated as a replicate. For sorted subsets, each replicate PCR was loaded with around 200 ng genomic DNA, equivalent to about 30,000 T cell genomes. Purified libraries were measured with a Qubit 3.0 fluorometer, size-checked on a Bioanalyzer 2100, and measured again with the KAPA Library Quantification kit. A separate single-read 150-cycle Illumina NextSeq 550 flow cell was used to sequence each immunoSEQ 96-well plate. Per the source publication's procedure: Because the immunoSEQ output held only junctional sequences and lacked quality scores, the filtering could not match the filtering applied to full-length reads. Sequences were annotated with PyIR, a Python wrapper for IgBLAST v1.9, using IMGT germline references to assign V/J genes and CDR3. Reads with weak V/J assignments (E-value above 1e-6), missing CDR3, stop codons, out-of-frame junctions, or ambiguous translated residues were removed. V3J clonotypes were defined as sequences sharing the same inferred V gene, J gene, and CDR3 amino acid sequence. The percentage overlap between two repertoires was calculated by dividing the number of shared unique clonotypes by the size of the smaller repertoire. Three approaches were used to assess repertoire richness: RTK rarefaction, the Chao1 estimator, and Recon v2.1 estimates of unobserved clonotypes. Generation probabilities were computed with OLGA for all TCRbeta clonotypes obtained by the gDNA method from a handful of donors. TCRdb took over this immuneACCESS table, retaining in-frame rearrangements with V and J assigned. Such tables are incomplete; in checked studies, under half of the missing clones stem from an unresolved V gene, and the remainder is unexplained. The V and J calls and the clone size are those of that table, but D and trimming were determined from the DNA. Present in this sample are approximately 980,000 clones, approximately 80% of which were seen just once. Roughly 1.5% of the sample rests with the top ten.

This sample is part of a study of shared clonotypes between healthy human individuals (dated by TCRdb to about 2020). Regarding the study in general: Three men and a couple of women, aged 18 to 49 years, made up the cohort. To estimate repertoire size and how much clonotype sharing occurs between individuals, the study deeply sequenced the blood TCR repertoires of about five healthy adults. Each donor's leukapheresis produced roughly between roughly 0.94 and 9.5 billion PBMCs. Per donor, three plates each were used for CD4 naive and CD4 memory, two for CD8 naive, and one for CD8 memory. Libraries were prepared and TCR repertoires were sequenced by different laboratories using diverse techniques, in order to increase sequencing depth and limit assay-specific biases.

The donors were healthy, HIV-negative adults with no recently reported acute infections or vaccinations. Every donor was a Caucasian adult living in Nashville, Tennessee, USA. Magnetic negative selection was used to enrich CD4+ T cells, after which naive cells were positively selected on CD45RA and the negative fraction became the memory subset. Blood was obtained by leukapheresis, after which PBMCs were separated by Ficoll-Histopaque density gradient centrifugation and cryopreserved in liquid nitrogen vapor phase. Analytical flow cytometry was used to check the purity and quantity of each magnetically sorted T cell population. Genomic DNA was isolated from every sorted fraction and measured by UV absorbance on a Nanodrop 2000c. The cysteine opens and the phenylalanine closes a CDR3 of 12 amino acids. Of all the DNA, just the CDR3 is kept, 36 bases in frame from base 1. CDR1 and CDR2, looked up from the germline V gene, are SGHDT and YYEEEE. The V and J ends are trimmed by 0 bases and 4 bases, leaving 3 bases between them.

Overall results and qualifications from the work: Based on pairwise subsampling, the degree of clonotype sharing among donors was expected to be affected by sequencing depth. Rarefaction of sorted-subset datasets indicated incomplete sequencing despite the large sequencing depth. Roughly 5% of naive CD4, 3.5% of naive CD8, around 2.3% of memory CD4, and 0.4% of memory CD8 clonotypes were shared across several donors. Clonotypes shared by all four sorted-subset donors showed higher generation probabilities than non-shared clonotypes. Naive subsets generally had larger estimated clonotype richness than memory subsets. Sampling was restricted to blood, and TCR repertoires in tissue are likely to differ from TCR repertoires in blood. The small number of donors limited the genetic and exposure-history diversity represented.

The V and J segments used are TRBV5-6 and TRBJ2-3, with an unclear D gene assignment. The sequence was collected from a man aged 18 to 29 in good health. Sequences were obtained from memory CD4+ T cells sorted from blood. What the cell subset or site label conveys for this sample: CD45RA-negative fraction. The CDR3 corresponds to CASSLEADTQYF. The sequence in DNA is TGTGCCAGCAGCTTGGAGGCAGATACGCAGTATTTT.